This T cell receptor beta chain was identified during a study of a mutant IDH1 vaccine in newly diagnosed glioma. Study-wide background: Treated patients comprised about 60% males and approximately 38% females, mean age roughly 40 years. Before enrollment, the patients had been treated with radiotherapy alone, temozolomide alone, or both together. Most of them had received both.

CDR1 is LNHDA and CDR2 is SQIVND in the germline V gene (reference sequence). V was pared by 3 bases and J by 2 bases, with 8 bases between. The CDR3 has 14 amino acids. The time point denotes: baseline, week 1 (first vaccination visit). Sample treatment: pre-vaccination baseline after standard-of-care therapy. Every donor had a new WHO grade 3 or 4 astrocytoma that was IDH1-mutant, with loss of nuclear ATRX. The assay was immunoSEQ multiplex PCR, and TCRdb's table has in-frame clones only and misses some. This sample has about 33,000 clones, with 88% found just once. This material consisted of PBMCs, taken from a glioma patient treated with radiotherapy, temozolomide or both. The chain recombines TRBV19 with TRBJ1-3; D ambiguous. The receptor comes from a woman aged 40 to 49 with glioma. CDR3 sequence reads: CASSISRAGNTIYF. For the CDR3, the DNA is TGTGCCAGTAGTATCTCACGCGCTGGAAACACCATATATTTT. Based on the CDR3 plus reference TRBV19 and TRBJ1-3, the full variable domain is DGGITQSPKYLFRKEGQNVTLSCEQNLNHDAMYWYRQDPGQGLRLIYYSQIVNDFQKGDIAEGYSVSREKKESFPLTVTSAQKNPTAFYLCASSISRAGNTIYFGEGSWLTVV.